A selection of T cell receptor beta chains follows, all from one sample in a study of shared clonotypes between healthy human individuals. Produced via immunoSEQ multiplex PCR; TCRdb's table is partial and in-frame only. The data contain just over 2,000,000 clones, about 95% of them singletons. The specimen was naive CD8+ T cells sorted from blood. The receptor set was obtained from a man aged 18 to 29 in good health. Both conserved end residues are part of each CDR3. Fields, in order: clone size, D gene, J gene, V gene, CDR3 DNA, CDR3 protein. D genes are given only for firm matches. Size tells how often a clone was seen (once, few, many) or the class of an expanded clone, and some rows leave it out.

- | TRBD2 | TRBJ2-1 | TRBV15 | TGTGCCACCAGCCTCGGGACTAGCGGGAGTGGGAGCTCCTACAATGAGCAGTTCTTC | CATSLGTSGSGSSYNEQFF
once | - | TRBJ2-7 | TRBV7-2 | TGTGCCAGCAGCCAATACACAGGGCCTTACGAGCAGTACTTC | CASSQYTGPYEQYF
- | - | TRBJ2-7 | TRBV15 | TGTGCCACCAGGGGGGGTAGCTCCTACGAGCAGTACTTC | CATRGGSSYEQYF
- | - | TRBJ2-5 | TRBV6-5 | TGTGCCAGCAGTTACTCCGAGGGGCTCGAGACCCAGTACTTC | CASSYSEGLETQYF
- | - | TRBJ2-3 | TRBV2 | TGTGCCAGCAGTGACGCGCGCACAGATACGCAGTATTTT | CASSDARTDTQYF
- | TRBD2 | TRBJ2-7 | TRBV11-2 | TGTGCCAGCAGCGCGGGTGGGACTAGCTACGAGCAGTACTTC | CASSAGGTSYEQYF
- | - | TRBJ2-7 | TRBV12-5 | TGTGCTAGTGGTTTGGATTTGGAAGCCTACGAGCAGTACTTC | CASGLDLEAYEQYF
once | - | TRBJ2-3 | TRBV18 | TGTGCCAGCTCACTCGGCAGGGCTAGCACAGATACGCAGTATTTT | CASSLGRASTDTQYF
once | TRBD2 | TRBJ2-7 | TRBV6-1 | TGTGCCAGCAGTGAGTTTGGGGGGGACTCCTACGAGCAGTACTTC | CASSEFGGDSYEQYF
- | - | TRBJ2-7 | TRBV4-1 | TGCGCCAGCACCCCAGGGGGGGTAATAGCGATCGACGAGCAGTACTTC | CASTPGGVIAIDEQYF
- | - | TRBJ2-7 | TRBV5-4 | TGTGCCAGCAGCTTTGCTGCGGGGAGCTCCTACGAGCAGTACTTC | CASSFAAGSSYEQYF
- | TRBD2 | TRBJ2-7 | TRBV7-9 | TGTGCCAGCAGCTGGACCGGGACTACCTACGAGCAGTACTTC | CASSWTGTTYEQYF
- | TRBD1 | TRBJ2-7 | TRBV4-3 | TGCGCCAGCAGCCAAGTCCGTGGGACAGGCGGCCAGGAGCAGTACTTC | CASSQVRGTGGQEQYF
- | - | TRBJ1-1 | TRBV4-3 | TGCGCCAGCAGCCAAGACCTCTCAGTAGGGACAATGGCTGAAGCTTTCTTT | CASSQDLSVGTMAEAFF
- | - | TRBJ2-7 | TRBV2 | TGTGCCAGCAGTGAAGCGGTGTACGAGCAGTACTTC | CASSEAVYEQYF
- | TRBD2 | TRBJ2-7 | TRBV5-6 | TGTGCCAGCACCAAGCTAGCGGGAGGCTCCTACGAGCAGTACTTC | CASTKLAGGSYEQYF
once | - | TRBJ2-1 | TRBV7-9 | TGTGCCAGCAGCTTAGGGTTTGAGCGGAGTGACTCCTACAATGAGCAGTTCTTC | CASSLGFERSDSYNEQFF
- | - | TRBJ2-7 | TRBV6-1 | TGTGCCAGCAGTGAAGCATGGGGGGTAGACAGGCTGACCTACGAGCAGTACTTC | CASSEAWGVDRLTYEQYF
- | - | TRBJ2-3 | TRBV27 | TGTGCCAGCGGGTCCGGGGATACGCAGTATTTT | CASGSGDTQYF
- | - | TRBJ2-2 | TRBV7-9 | TGTGCCAGCAACTGGGGGTCCAACCCGAACACCGGGGAGCTGTTTTTT | CASNWGSNPNTGELFF
- | TRBD2 | TRBJ2-7 | TRBV4-1 | TGCGCCAGCAGCACTCTAGCGGGGGGGCCCTACGAGCAGTACTTC | CASSTLAGGPYEQYF
- | TRBD2 | TRBJ2-7 | TRBV7-2 | TGTGCCAGCAGCCCGACTAGCGGGTACGAGCAGTACTTC | CASSPTSGYEQYF
- | - | TRBJ1-1 | TRBV19 | TGTGCCAGTAGTCGTACACCTGCAGGGCTTGGGGCTTTCTTT | CASSRTPAGLGAFF
- | TRBD1 | TRBJ1-6 | TRBV6-1 | TGTGCCAGCCAAAGGGGGCCCTATAATTCACCCCTCCACTTT | CASQRGPYNSPLHF
- | TRBD2 | TRBJ2-7 | TRBV6-5 | TGTGCCAGCAGTTTCGTAGCGGGGTACGAGCAGTACTTC | CASSFVAGYEQYF
- | TRBD2 | TRBJ2-1 | TRBV7-8 | TGTGCCAGCAGCTTAGAACTAGGGCGGGAGGGCCGCTACAATGAGCAGTTCTTC | CASSLELGREGRYNEQFF
- | - | TRBJ2-2 | TRBV19 | TGTGCCAGTAGTATAGATCGGGAAGGGGGCACCGGGGAGCTGTTTTTT | CASSIDREGGTGELFF
once | TRBD1 | TRBJ2-5 | TRBV6-5 | TGTGCCAGCAGTTATGACAGGGGTCAAGAGACCCAGTACTTC | CASSYDRGQETQYF
once | - | TRBJ1-1 | TRBV27 | TGTGCCAGCAGCTCACCTGAGAACACTGAAGCTTTCTTT | CASSSPENTEAFF
- | TRBD1 | TRBJ2-7 | TRBV7-9 | TGTGCCAGCAGCCGAACAGGGGGCGAGCAGTACTTC | CASSRTGGEQYF
- | - | TRBJ1-5 | TRBV6-5 | TGTGCCAGCAGTCCCGGGTGGGGACAGCCCCAGCATTTT | CASSPGWGQPQHF
once | TRBD1 | TRBJ2-3 | TRBV10-3 | TGTGCCATCAGTTTTAGGACAGGGGACACAGATACGCAGTATTTT | CAISFRTGDTDTQYF
- | - | TRBJ1-1 | TRBV7-9 | TGTGCCAGCAGCTTAGTGAGGGGACCGAGAGAAACTGAAGCTTTCTTT | CASSLVRGPRETEAFF
- | - | TRBJ1-3 | TRBV5-1 | TGCGCCAGCAGCTTGGGGGAGGGACGCCCCTCTGGAAACACCATATATTTT | CASSLGEGRPSGNTIYF
- | TRBD2 | TRBJ2-1 | TRBV29-1 | TGCAGCGTTGTACTAGCGGGAGTAATATATGAGCAGTTCTTC | CSVVLAGVIYEQFF
- | TRBD2 | TRBJ2-7 | TRBV29-1 | TGCAGCGTTGAATGGTATAGCGGGAGCTCCTACGAGCAGTACTTC | CSVEWYSGSSYEQYF
- | - | TRBJ2-7 | TRBV28 | TGTGCCAGCAGTCCCCTCATTCTAAGGAGCTCCTACGAGCAGTACTTC | CASSPLILRSSYEQYF
- | TRBD2 | TRBJ2-1 | TRBV2 | TGTGCCAGCAGTGGCATCCTAGCGGGGGGGTACAATGAGCAGTTCTTC | CASSGILAGGYNEQFF
- | - | TRBJ1-2 | TRBV29-1 | TGCAGCGTTGAAGGACAGACTAACTATGGCTACACCTTC | CSVEGQTNYGYTF
- | - | TRBJ2-1 | TRBV27 | TGTGCCACCCGACCGTCGGGGGGCGATGAGCAGTTCTTC | CATRPSGGDEQFF
- | TRBD2 | TRBJ2-5 | TRBV4-1 | TGCGCCAGCAGCCAGACTAGCGGGAGGGAACAAGAGACCCAGTACTTC | CASSQTSGREQETQYF
- | - | TRBJ1-4 | TRBV5-6 | TGTGCCAGCAGCCTCTTAGAGGGGGAAAAACTGTTTTTT | CASSLLEGEKLFF
once | - | TRBJ2-5 | TRBV2 | TGTGCCAGCAGTGAGACTGGGGGTTGGGAGACCCAGTACTTC | CASSETGGWETQYF
- | - | TRBJ2-7 | TRBV2 | TGTGCCAGCTCAACTCCGTACGACAGAGAACCCTACGAGCAGTACTTC | CASSTPYDREPYEQYF
- | - | TRBJ2-7 | TRBV6-5 | TGTGCCAGCAGATCCGGGACCTTCTACGAGCAGTACTTC | CASRSGTFYEQYF
once | TRBD1 | TRBJ2-7 | TRBV13 | TGTGCCAGCAGCTCCGGGACAGGGGGTTCCCTTATCTCCTACGAGCAGTACTTC | CASSSGTGGSLISYEQYF
- | - | TRBJ1-1 | TRBV28 | TGTGCCAGCAGTTTTGGGGTTTCTGAAGCTTTCTTT | CASSFGVSEAFF
- | TRBD1 | TRBJ1-5 | TRBV28 | TGTGCCAGCAGTCCGGACAGGTTGGATCAGCCCCAGCATTTT | CASSPDRLDQPQHF
- | TRBD1 | TRBJ1-3 | TRBV28 | TGTGCCAGCAGTACAGGGGGTTCTGGAAACACCATATATTTT | CASSTGGSGNTIYF
- | TRBD2 | TRBJ2-7 | TRBV5-1 | TGCGCCAGCAGCTTGGCTCTAGCGGGCGACGAGCAGTACTTC | CASSLALAGDEQYF
- | TRBD1 | TRBJ2-2 | TRBV5-1 | TGCGCCAGCAGCCCCGCGATGACAGGGGCGAACACCGGGGAGCTGTTTTTT | CASSPAMTGANTGELFF
- | - | TRBJ1-2 | TRBV19 | TGTGCCAGTAGTATAAATGGGGAGAACTATGGCTACACCTTC | CASSINGENYGYTF
- | TRBD2 | TRBJ2-7 | TRBV5-4 | TGTGCCAGCAGCCTCAGCGGGAGTCCCCCCCACGAGCAGTACTTC | CASSLSGSPPHEQYF
- | - | TRBJ1-2 | TRBV5-5 | TGTGCCAGCAGCTTGGAGGGTTATGGGCAGATCTATGGCTACACCTTC | CASSLEGYGQIYGYTF
- | - | TRBJ2-7 | TRBV27 | TGTGCCAGCAGTTTATCGGCGGGGACACCATCCTACGAGCAGTACTTC | CASSLSAGTPSYEQYF
- | - | TRBJ2-7 | TRBV4-2 | TGTGCCAGCAGCCAAGACGGGACCTGGCAGGCCCACGAGCAGTACTTC | CASSQDGTWQAHEQYF
- | - | TRBJ2-3 | TRBV10-2 | TGCGCCAGCGAGACGGCAGATACGCAGTATTTT | CASETADTQYF
- | TRBD1 | TRBJ2-3 | TRBV10-3 | TGTGCCATCAGCCAGACAGGGGGGGTGGATACGCAGTATTTT | CAISQTGGVDTQYF